A single sample is the source of the 27 T cell receptor beta chains below, sequenced in a study of T cells in Graves' hyperthyroidism and ophthalmopathy. It was RNA transcripts that yielded the amplified TCR beta CDR3 regions. HTBI primers were used for first-round RT-PCR of the TCR CDR3. Using its own MiXCR run on the multiplex PCR reads, TCRdb lists one record per CDR3 protein. The table records roughly 380,000 distinct CDR3 sequences, less than 15% of them present only once. Material: blood. The receptors derive from a young man with Graves' hyperthyroidism that later progressed to Graves' ophthalmopathy.

The J gene is TRBJ2-6, the V gene TRBV6-1; D may be TRBD1 (6 bases). The germline V and J ends were trimmed by 6 bases and 4 bases, with 13 bases remaining between them. The CDR3 contains 15 residues. CDR1 and CDR2 (germline): MNHNS, SASEGT. CDR3: CASRPGDTGANVLTF. For the CDR3, the DNA is TGTGCCAGCAGGCCCGGGGACACCGGGGCCAACGTCCTGACTTTC.

There are a few counts of this clonotype. The chain carries TRBV4-1 and TRBJ2-7, with a tentative D call TRBD1 (5 bases). Deletions cut 2 bases from V and 6 bases from J, with 11 bases between. In germline, CDR1 is MGHRA, CDR2 YSYEKL. The CDR3 consists of 13 residues. The CDR3 region has the DNA TGCGCCAGCAGCCAAATTGACCAGGGCGAGCAGTACTTC. As protein: CASSQIDQGEQYF.

This clonotype was observed at least ten times. The J gene is TRBJ1-6, the V gene TRBV12-5; D possibly corresponds to TRBD1 (6 bases). V lost 1 base to trimming and J lost 1 base, with 8 bases between them. This CDR3 has 16 amino acids. Per germline, CDR1 LGHNT and CDR2 FRNRAP. CDR3 protein: CASGLAQGSYNSPLHF. In DNA form, the CDR3 reads TGTGCTAGTGGTTTGGCACAGGGATCCTATAATTCACCCCTCCACTTT.

This clonotype has only one observation. A much larger clone lies a single base off, so this may be a read error. The V call is TRBV4-1, the J call TRBJ2-5; D uncertain. This CDR3 is built from 13 residues. Germline V CDR1 and CDR2: MGHRA, YSYEKL. CDR3 sequence (DNA): TGCGCCAGCAGCCACTCCTACCAAGAGACCCAGTGCTTC. Encoded protein: CASSHSYQETQCF.

The sample holds many counts of this clonotype. V usage is TRBV28 and J usage is TRBJ1-2; 12 nucleotides align to TRBD1. Per germline, CDR1 MDHEN and CDR2 SYDVKM. Trimming took 5 bases from V and 8 from J; bases not matched to a gene: 3. The CDR3 contains 13 residues. CDR3 nucleotides: TGTGCCAGCAGTCGGGACAGGGGGCAAGGCTACACCTTC. This encodes CASSRDRGQGYTF.

The table lists this clonotype with many counts. Here the CDR3 DNA reads TGTGCCAGCAGTGAAGACAGGGGGGCCACCGAGCAGTACTTC. It codes for CASSEDRGATEQYF. This chain joins TRBV6-1 and TRBJ2-7; TRBD1 aligns across 8 bases. Germline V gene sequence: CDR1 MNHNS, CDR2 SASEGT. V trimming: 1 base; J trimming: 6 bases; junction bases outside the gene matches: 5. The CDR3 spans 14 residues.

This clonotype was counted at least ten times. This chain links TRBV12-3 or TRBV12-4 with TRBJ1-1; 9 bases fit TRBD1. The CDR3 totals 14 residues. V lost 4 bases, J lost 4 bases, and 4 bases stayed unmatched. Here the CDR3 DNA reads TGTGCCAGCAGTTCAGACAGGGGGGGCACTGAAGCTTTCTTT. Translating it yields CASSSDRGGTEAFF.

The chain combines TRBV24-1 with TRBJ1-1; D is perhaps TRBD1 (5 bases). The CDR3 contains 17 residues. The germline V gene has CDR1 KGHDR and CDR2 SFDVKD. Trimming stripped 2 bases from V and 1 base from J, with 16 bases between. The DNA for the CDR3 is TGTGCCACCAGTGATTCCCGCCTGCAGGGTAGGAACACTGAAGCTTTCTTT. Translated, it gives CATSDSRLQGRNTEAFF.

This chain uses TRBV20-1 with TRBJ2-1, with a weak D call TRBD2 (6 bases). The V end was cut by 0 bases, the J end by 4 bases, with 13 bases between. From germline, CDR1 is DFQATT and CDR2 SNEGSKA (reference sequence). The CDR3 is made up of 15 amino acids. The CDR3 DNA reads TGCAGTGCTAGAGAAATGTCTAGCGAGTACAATGAGCAGTTCTTC. It codes for CSAREMSSEYNEQFF.

Only a few counts were recorded for this clonotype. V is TRBV24-1 and J is TRBJ2-3; 7 bases fit TRBD1. The CDR3 sequence is 16 residues long. Germline-derived CDR1 and CDR2 are KGHDR and SFDVKD. Trimming cost V 4 bases and J 1 base; bases outside gene matches: 7. CDR3 in amino acids: CATSDTRQGGTDTQYF. For the CDR3, the DNA is TGTGCCACCAGTGACACACGACAGGGAGGCACAGATACGCAGTATTTT.

The V and J genes are TRBV6-2 or TRBV6-3 and TRBJ2-7, with 8 bases identical to TRBD1. Trimming removed 5 bases from V and 1 base from J; junction bases left unmatched: 7. Per germline, CDR1 MNHEY and CDR2 SVGEGT. The CDR3 spans 15 residues. The CDR3 DNA is TGTGCCAGCAGTAGACAGGGGTCTCTTTCCTACGAGCAGTACTTC. Its protein is CASSRQGSLSYEQYF.

This clonotype has more than one count but fewer than ten. V and J are TRBV19 and TRBJ1-5, with unresolved D. Germline CDR1 reads LNHDA; CDR2 reads SQIVND (reference sequence). The CDR3 covers 15 residues. V lost 3 bases, J lost 0 bases, and 9 bases lay in between. CDR3 bases: TGTGCCAGTAGTATCATCGGGGTTAGCAATCAGCCCCAGCATTTT. Its translation is CASSIIGVSNQPQHF.

The J gene is TRBJ2-7, the V gene TRBV2, with D tentatively TRBD1 (6 bases). This CDR3 region has 12 residues. V was cut by 11 bases and J by 0 bases, with 11 bases left in between. The germline gives CDR1 SNHLY, CDR2 FYNNEI. The CDR3 spells CAYRDTSYEQYF. CDR3 nucleotide sequence: TGTGCCTACAGGGACACCTCCTACGAGCAGTACTTC.

A note on this clonotype: A much larger clone differs from this one at a single base, so this may be a read error. V usage is TRBV6-5 and J usage is TRBJ2-7, with TRBD2 as a possible D gene (5 bases). The germline V and J ends were trimmed by 2 bases and 0 bases, with 8 bases remaining between them. In germline, CDR1 is MNHEY, CDR2 SVGAGI. CDR3 length equals 14 residues. In DNA form, the CDR3 reads TGTGCCAGCAGTTACCCGGGGAGCTCCTACGAGCAGTACTTC. As protein: CASSYPGSSYEQYF.

This clonotype was seen more than once but under ten times. The chain has TRBV10-2 and TRBJ2-3, with TRBD2 matching 8 bases. Germline V gene lookup returns CDR1 WSHSY and CDR2 SAAADI. CDR3 length equals 17 residues. Trimming cost V 3 bases and J 2 bases; bases outside gene matches: 10. The CDR3 region is CASSDKAGGFLTDTQYF. The CDR3 nucleotides read TGCGCCAGCAGTGATAAGGCGGGGGGATTTCTCACAGATACGCAGTATTTT.

As for this clonotype: A read error may be the cause here, since a much bigger clone is one base away. The genes are TRBV10-2 and TRBJ1-1; no reliable D call. In germline, CDR1 is WSHSY, CDR2 SAAADI. The CDR3 is made up of 14 amino acids. The CDR3 DNA reads as TGCGCCAGCAGTACCAGTGGAATGAACACTGAAACTTTCTTT. Amino acids: CASSTSGMNTETFF.

V usage is TRBV5-4 and J usage is TRBJ1-6; 8 bases are shared with TRBD1. This CDR3 has 15 residues. Losses at the gene ends were 3 bases for V and 3 bases for J; bases not matched to a gene: 2. Germline CDR1 and CDR2: SGHNT and YYREEE (reference sequence). The CDR3 loop reads CASSWGTGYNSPLHF. CDR3 coding DNA: TGTGCCAGCAGCTGGGGGACAGGCTATAATTCACCCCTCCACTTT.

This clonotype turned up a few times. A much larger clone sits a single nucleotide away, making a read error possible. This chain connects TRBV11-2 to TRBJ2-5; no reliable D call. Germline V CDR1 and CDR2: SGHAT, FQNNGV. The CDR3 runs 13 residues. Trimming took 5 bases from V and 1 from J, leaving 8 bases between them. In nucleotides, the CDR3 is TGTGCCAGCAGCCACCGGATCCAAGAGACCCAGTACTTC. It encodes CASSHRIQETQYF. Supplemented by reference TRBV11-2 and TRBJ2-5, the full variable domain reads EAGVAQSPRYKIIEKRQSVAFWCNPISGHATLYWYQQILGQGPKLLIQFQNNGVVDDSQLPKDRFSAERLKGVDSTLKIQPAKLEDSAVYLCASSHRIQETQYFGPGTRLLVL.

The CDR3 spells CASSLRGGQDLANYGYTF. Here the CDR3 DNA reads TGCGCCAGCAGCTTGAGGGGGGGACAGGATCTAGCTAACTATGGCTACACCTTC. This rearrangement joins TRBV5-1 to TRBJ1-2; 8 bases agree with TRBD1. CDR3 length equals 18 residues. Germline V gene data show CDR1 as SGHRS and CDR2 as YFSETQ. Losses at the gene ends were 1 base for V and 0 bases for J; bases not matched to a gene: 11. The complete variable domain, with remaining parts taken from reference TRBV5-1 and TRBJ1-2, reads KAGVTQTPRYLIKTRGQQVTLSCSPISGHRSVSWYQQTPGQGLQFLFEYFSETQRNKGNFPGRFSGRQFSNSRSEMNVSTLELGDSALYLCASSLRGGQDLANYGYTFGSGTRLTVV.

This clonotype has just a few counts. V is TRBV4-2 and J is TRBJ2-5; TRBD2 agrees at 13 bases. The V segment lost 2 bases and the J segment 3 bases; nucleotides outside the gene matches: 3. This CDR3 region has 16 residues. Germline CDR1 is LGHNA and CDR2 is YNFKEQ. The CDR3 DNA sequence: TGTGCCAGCAGCCAATTCGGGACTAGCGGGAAAGAGACCCAGTACTTC. This codes for CASSQFGTSGKETQYF.

This clonotype was observed many times. The chain couples TRBV6-1 to TRBJ1-2; possibly TRBD1 for D (6 bases). The CDR3 covers 15 residues. Germline CDR1 is MNHNS and CDR2 is SASEGT. Trimming pared 7 bases from V and 5 bases from J, leaving 20 bases between. Written as DNA, the CDR3 is TGTGCCAGCATAGTAGATGGGGGGCGAAGATATGGCTACACCTTC. Translation gives CASIVDGGRRYGYTF.

The table lists this clonotype with many counts. The chain has TRBV11-3 and TRBJ2-1; a weak D match, TRBD1 (5 bases). Trimming took 0 bases from V and 7 from J, leaving 13 bases between them. Germline values: CDR1 SGHNT, CDR2 YENEEA. The CDR3 sequence is 15 residues long. The CDR3 DNA is TGTGCCAGCAGCTTAGAGGGCAGGGTCTGGAATGAGCAGTTCTTC. It specifies CASSLEGRVWNEQFF. The full variable domain, completed using reference TRBV11-3 and TRBJ2-1, is EAGVVQSPRYKIIEKKQPVAFWCNPISGHNTLYWYLQNLGQGPELLIRYENEEAVDDSQLPKDRFSAERLKGVDSTLKIQPAELGDSAVYLCASSLEGRVWNEQFFGPGTRLTVL.

This clonotype was picked up many times. The chain has TRBV11-2 and TRBJ2-1, with TRBD1 as a possible D gene (5 bases). CDR3 length equals 15 residues. V dropped 2 bases and J dropped 5 bases, with 13 bases sitting between them. Germline V lookup: CDR1 SGHAT, CDR2 FQNNGV. This chain's CDR3 is CASSLNGALNNEQFF. The CDR3 nucleotides are TGTGCCAGCAGCTTAAATGGGGCTTTGAACAATGAGCAGTTCTTC.

This clonotype has only a few counts. The chain combines TRBV4-2 with TRBJ2-3, with D perhaps matching TRBD1 or TRBD2 (5 bases each). The ends were cut back, 1 base at V and 1 base at J, with 9 bases in the middle. The CDR3 loop spans 15 amino acids. CDR1 LGHNA and CDR2 YNFKEQ come from the germline V gene. Written as DNA, the CDR3 is TGTGCCAGCAGCCAAGGGGGGAGACGCACAGATACGCAGTATTTT. The encoded protein is CASSQGGRRTDTQYF.

This clonotype was counted at least ten times. The chain recombines TRBV12-3 or TRBV12-4 with TRBJ2-3, with D possibly being TRBD2 (7 bases). The CDR3 consists of 15 residues. V lost 6 bases to trimming and J lost 0 bases, with 13 bases between them. The CDR3 reads CASSMGGGSTDTQYF. CDR3 bases: TGTGCCAGCAGCATGGGAGGGGGGAGCACAGATACGCAGTATTTT.

At least ten counts were recorded for this clonotype. The gene calls are TRBV28 and TRBJ2-1; no clear D. Trimming left V 1 base short and J 3 bases short, with 10 bases between. Germline V lookup: CDR1 MDHEN, CDR2 SYDVKM. This CDR3 is built from 15 residues. The CDR3 protein is CASSLFGGGYNEQFF. DNA for the CDR3: TGTGCCAGCAGTTTATTTGGCGGCGGCTACAATGAGCAGTTCTTC. Based on the CDR3 plus reference TRBV28 and TRBJ2-1, the full variable domain is DVKVTQSSRYLVKRTGEKVFLECVQDMDHENMFWYRQDPGLGLRLIYFSYDVKMKEKGDIPEGYSVSREKKERFSLILESASTNQTSMYLCASSLFGGGYNEQFFGPGTRLTVL.

Regarding this clonotype: This may stem from a read error, because a much larger clone lies one nucleotide away. The conserved closing phenylalanine or tryptophan is absent in this CDR3, likely reflecting a read error. The rearrangement joins TRBV11-2 to TRBJ1-5; weak D call: TRBD1 (6 bases). Trimming took off 8 bases at V and 5 bases at J, with 13 bases between the two ends. Germline CDR1 SGHAT, CDR2 FQNNGV. The CDR3 totals 13 residues. CDR3 sequence: CASAAGGDQPQHV. The CDR3 coding sequence is TGTGCCAGCGCAGCCGGGGGCGATCAGCCCCAGCATGTT.